This entry is about one T cell receptor (beta chain). Its matching antigen is unknown. This sample stems from a study of T cell responses to AZD1222 COVID-19 vaccine. Study details: Samples with a second dose at about 4 or about 12 weeks were pooled together. Findings of the study overall: Two AZD1222 doses significantly raised spike-specific TCR breadth and depth over controls. The donor group comprised mostly white British people and more females; the analysis possibly underestimated clonal diversity.

V was trimmed by 2 bases and J by 1 base, leaving 6 bases between them. The CDR3 covers 15 residues. Germline CDR1 and CDR2: SGHAT and FQNNGV. Generated by immunoSEQ multiplex PCR, the TCRdb table keeps only in-frame clones and is missing some. The sample consists of approximately 94,000 clones, more than 75% of them appearing once. The chain combines TRBV11-2 with TRBJ2-6, with D unresolved. This receptor was taken from an adult in good health. The source was peripheral blood, collected on day 0 of AZD1222 vaccination. CDR3 sequence: CASSLSASGANVLTF. For the CDR3, the DNA is TGTGCCAGCAGCTTATCGGCATCTGGGGCCAACGTCCTGACTTTC. Full variable domain (remainder filled in from reference TRBV11-2 and TRBJ2-6): EAGVAQSPRYKIIEKRQSVAFWCNPISGHATLYWYQQILGQGPKLLIQFQNNGVVDDSQLPKDRFSAERLKGVDSTLKIQPAKLEDSAVYLCASSLSASGANVLTFGAGSRLTVL.